The 21 T cell receptor beta chains below were found in one sample sequenced in a study of Graves' ophthalmopathy and Graves' hyperthyroidism. CDR3 regions of TCR beta were amplified from RNA transcripts. HTBI primers were used in a first-round RT-PCR, which preceded a second-round multiplex PCR. TCRdb independently ran MiXCR on the multiplex PCR reads; one entry per CDR3 protein. The repertoire consists of hundreds of thousands of distinct CDR3 sequences, with about 20% occurring once and the leading ten covering about 6.6%. Source material: peripheral blood. Every receptor here comes from a woman in her late teens or twenties with stable Graves' hyperthyroidism. Some clones in this sample may be carry-over from other donors' samples.

Ten or more counts support this clonotype. The chain uses TRBV6-1 and TRBJ1-1; D unclear. The CDR3 is 11 amino acids. The V end was cut by 11 bases, the J end by 7 bases, with 14 bases between. Germline CDR1 reads MNHNS; CDR2 reads SASEGT. The CDR3 DNA is TGTGCCTCAAGATGGGGAAATGAAGCTTTCTTT. This encodes CASRWGNEAFF.

This clonotype was counted a few times. V gene TRBV11-2 combines with J gene TRBJ2-7; 10 nucleotides match TRBD1. In germline, CDR1 is SGHAT, CDR2 FQNNGV. The ends lost 4 bases at V and 6 bases at J; junction bases unmatched: 6. This CDR3 contains 14 residues. CDR3 bases: TGTGCCAGCAGCTGGAGACAGGGGGCGGTCGAGCAGTACTTC. It codes for CASSWRQGAVEQYF. The variable domain in full, with the rest retrieved from reference TRBV11-2 and TRBJ2-7, is EAGVAQSPRYKIIEKRQSVAFWCNPISGHATLYWYQQILGQGPKLLIQFQNNGVVDDSQLPKDRFSAERLKGVDSTLKIQPAKLEDSAVYLCASSWRQGAVEQYFGPGTRLTVT.

For this clonotype: The CDR3 ends on some other residue instead of the conserved phenylalanine or tryptophan, so this is likely a read error. The chain uses TRBV3-1 and TRBJ2-2; weak D call: TRBD2 (5 bases). CDR1 is LGHDT and CDR2 is YNNKEL in the germline V gene (reference sequence). CDR3 size: 15 residues. Trimming shortened V by 4 bases and J by 0 bases, and 9 bases separated the two germline ends. CDR3 protein: CASSRTGSNTGELFV. In nucleotides, the CDR3 is TGTGCCAGCAGCCGGACGGGGTCGAACACCGGGGAGCTGTTTGTT.

This clonotype occurred a few times. This is likely a read error, given that the CDR3 carries no conserved phenylalanine or tryptophan at its end. This chain connects TRBV7-9 to TRBJ1-1, with D uncertain. Germline V gives CDR1 SEHNR, CDR2 FQNEAQ (reference sequence). The CDR3 spans 14 residues. Trimming stripped 3 bases from V and 1 base from J, with 9 bases between. The CDR3, as DNA: TGTGCCAGCAGCTTTTCCCGTCGGAACACTGAAGCTTTCTGT. It specifies CASSFSRRNTEAFC.

This clonotype has more than one count but fewer than ten. CDR3 in amino acids: CASSLGRGTSTDTQYF. The CDR3 DNA sequence: TGTGCCAGCAGCCTTGGTAGGGGTACTAGCACAGATACGCAGTATTTT. This chain connects TRBV9 to TRBJ2-3, with D possibly TRBD1 on 5 matching bases. The CDR3 loop spans 16 amino acids. Trimming took 4 bases from V and 0 from J, leaving 15 bases between them. Germline V gene lookup returns CDR1 SGDLS and CDR2 YYNGEE.

This clonotype was recorded at least ten times. The chain recombines TRBV6-1 with TRBJ2-7; D gene ambiguous. The CDR3 covers 14 residues. The V and J ends lost 2 bases and 3 bases respectively, with 11 bases between them. Germline V gives CDR1 MNHNS, CDR2 SASEGT. The DNA of the CDR3 is TGTGCCAGCAGTGAAAGTGGCAACCGCTACGAGCAGTACTTC. It encodes CASSESGNRYEQYF.

This clonotype has a count of ten or more. The chain recombines TRBV20-1 with TRBJ2-2; the D gene is possibly TRBD1 (6 bases). Between the trimmed V and J ends, which lost 6 bases and 2 bases, there was a span of 13 bases. This CDR3 comprises 14 residues. Germline-derived CDR1 and CDR2 are DFQATT and SNEGSKA (reference sequence). This CDR3 is CSAMGAVNTGELFF. The DNA for the CDR3 is TGCAGTGCCATGGGGGCAGTTAACACCGGGGAGCTGTTTTTT.

This sequence joins TRBV5-5 and TRBJ1-5; D may be TRBD1 (6 bases). This CDR3 is built from 15 residues. Trimming pared 4 bases from V and 12 bases from J, leaving 23 bases between. The V gene's germline CDR1 is SGHKS and CDR2 YYEKEE (reference sequence). Here the CDR3 DNA reads TGTGCCAGCAGCAGCGCCCTGGACAGAGAAGTTAGCCAGCATTTT. Protein sequence: CASSSALDREVSQHF.

The chain has TRBV7-9 and TRBJ1-6; TRBD1 might be the D (6 bases). The V gene lost 5 bases and the J gene lost 10 bases, with 15 bases spanning the gap. The CDR3 runs 14 residues. Per germline, CDR1 SEHNR and CDR2 FQNEAQ (reference sequence). CDR3 sequence (DNA): TGTGCCAGCAGCCACGGGGGGCTCGGCTCACCCCTCCACTTT. Residues: CASSHGGLGSPLHF.

This clonotype has at least ten counts. The CDR3 reads CAWSDPDEQYF. The CDR3 region has the DNA TGTGCCTGGAGTGACCCTGACGAGCAGTACTTC. V usage is TRBV30 and J usage is TRBJ2-7; the D is unclear. V shed 1 base and J shed 5 bases, with 6 bases lying between them. The CDR3 loop spans 11 amino acids. The germline V gene encodes CDR1 GTSNPN and CDR2 SVGIG (reference sequence). Full variable domain (missing parts from reference TRBV30 and TRBJ2-7): SQTIHQWPATLVQPVGSPLSLECTVEGTSNPNLYWYRQAAGRGLQLLFYSVGIGQISSEVPQNLSASRPQDRQFILSSKKLLLSDSGFYLCAWSDPDEQYFGPGTRLTVT.

The V gene is TRBV2, the J gene TRBJ2-7; D not certain. The CDR3 runs to 16 residues. CDR1 and CDR2 (germline): SNHLY, FYNNEI. V lost 6 bases and J 0 bases, leaving 18 bases between the germline ends. CDR3 amino acids: CASSESPALSSYEQYF. CDR3 coding DNA: TGTGCCAGCAGCGAAAGCCCGGCGTTGAGCTCCTACGAGCAGTACTTC. Based on the CDR3 plus reference TRBV2 and TRBJ2-7, the full variable domain is EPEVTQTPSHQVTQMGQEVILRCVPISNHLYFYWYRQILGQKVEFLVSFYNNEISEKSEIFDDQFSVERPDGSNFTLKIRSTKLEDSAMYFCASSESPALSSYEQYFGPGTRLTVT.

The rearrangement joins TRBV5-5 to TRBJ1-1; unclear D gene. This CDR3 is 12 amino acids long. The V and J ends lost 3 bases and 5 bases respectively, with 8 bases between them. In germline, CDR1 is SGHKS, CDR2 YYEKEE (reference sequence). CDR3 nucleotides: TGTGCCAGCAGCTGGAGAGGGACTGAAGCTTTCTTT. Encoded protein: CASSWRGTEAFF.

Note on this clonotype: The junction and the germline gene differ at one end; a read error may be behind it. The rearrangement links TRBV3-1 to TRBJ1-6; D ambiguous. The CDR3 runs 12 residues. Germline CDR1 and CDR2: LGHDT and YNNKEL (reference sequence). CDR3 sequence: CSSSQGNSPLHF. The CDR3 nucleotides read TGTTCCAGCAGCCAAGGAAATTCACCCCTCCACTTT.

This clonotype was counted at least ten times. The rearrangement links TRBV7-2 to TRBJ2-5; 14 bases are shared with TRBD2. Trimming cost V 0 bases and J 4 bases; bases outside gene matches: 4. Germline CDR1 SGHTA, CDR2 FQGNSA. The CDR3 is made up of 17 amino acids. For the CDR3, the DNA is TGTGCCAGCAGCTTAGCTGGACTAGCGGGAGGTTTAGAGACCCAGTACTTC. This encodes CASSLAGLAGGLETQYF.

The table lists this clonotype with a few counts. The chain uses TRBV7-6 and TRBJ2-5; D is perhaps TRBD2 (7 bases). The germline V gene has CDR1 SGHVS and CDR2 FNYEAQ. V lost 5 bases and J lost 4, with 14 bases in between. The CDR3 length is 14 residues. The CDR3 protein is CASSPGGPIETQYF. Written as DNA, the CDR3 is TGTGCCAGCAGCCCCGGGGGGCCTATAGAGACCCAGTACTTC.

V usage is TRBV2 and J usage is TRBJ1-5; D possibly corresponds to TRBD1 (5 bases). The CDR3 extends over 14 amino acids. The germline V gene encodes CDR1 SNHLY and CDR2 FYNNEI. With 6 bases removed from V and 10 bases from J, the gap between germline ends came to 19 bases. CDR3 in DNA: TGTGCCAGCAGCGGAGACAGTACCATCAGCCCCCAGCATTTT. Its translation is CASSGDSTISPQHF. Using reference TRBV2 and TRBJ1-5 for the parts outside the CDR3, the full variable domain is EPEVTQTPSHQVTQMGQEVILRCVPISNHLYFYWYRQILGQKVEFLVSFYNNEISEKSEIFDDQFSVERPDGSNFTLKIRSTKLEDSAMYFCASSGDSTISPQHFGDGTRLSIL.

Details on this clonotype: A clone one base away is much larger, so this may be a read error. J is TRBJ2-7 and V is TRBV28, with TRBD1 matching over 8 bases. The germline gives CDR1 MDHEN, CDR2 SYDVKM. CDR3 length: 15 amino acids. The chain's CDR3 is CVSKPQGAEGYEQYF. In DNA form, the CDR3 reads TGTGTCAGCAAACCTCAGGGGGCTGAGGGATACGAGCAGTACTTC.

The chain recombines TRBV7-9 with TRBJ2-7; no definite D call. The germline V gene has CDR1 SEHNR and CDR2 FQNEAQ (reference sequence). The CDR3 is 12 residues long. The V end lost 10 bases, the J end lost 5 bases, and 15 bases lay between the germline ends. The CDR3 protein is CAISELADEQYF. The CDR3 coding sequence is TGTGCCATCAGTGAGCTCGCCGACGAGCAGTACTTC.

This clonotype was counted many times. The chain couples TRBV7-9 to TRBJ1-2; D is possibly TRBD1 (5 bases). V was trimmed by 5 bases and J by 0 bases, leaving 16 bases between them. This CDR3 region has 16 residues. In germline, CDR1 is SEHNR, CDR2 FQNEAQ (reference sequence). CDR3 sequence (DNA): TGTGCCAGCAGCCGCCGGGACCTGTTATCTAACTATGGCTACACCTTC. It encodes CASSRRDLLSNYGYTF.

This clonotype has a handful of counts. This chain uses TRBV5-1 with TRBJ2-2; D unresolved. Trimming cost V 7 bases and J 6 bases, with 22 bases left between them. Germline V CDR1 and CDR2: SGHRS, YFSETQ. CDR3 length: 16 residues. CDR3 amino acids: CASEMGNVIDAGELFF. CDR3 bases: TGCGCCAGCGAGATGGGGAATGTTATTGACGCCGGGGAGCTGTTTTTT.

This clonotype was detected many times. The rearrangement links TRBV15 to TRBJ1-3; D is undetermined. The germline CDR1 and CDR2 sequences are LNHNV and YYDKDF (reference sequence). Trimming took off 8 bases at V and 0 bases at J, with 5 bases between the two ends. The CDR3 totals 12 residues. CDR3 sequence: CATAVSGNTIYF. DNA of the CDR3: TGTGCCACCGCGGTCTCTGGAAACACCATATATTTT.